This is a list of T cell receptor beta chains from one sample in a study of T cell repertoires in cytomegalovirus infection. TCRdb processed the reads anew with MiXCR; each CDR3 protein has one entry. The table shows approximately 990,000 distinct CDR3 sequences, with 30% to 40% occurring only once. Antigen specificity for these receptors is unknown. Sequencing was performed on cultured CD8+ T cells from PBMCs, taken from culture after CMV antigen stimulation. Receptors originate from a human donor in good health (CMV status not recorded). Some clones in this sample may be carry-over from other donors' samples. Both conserved end residues are part of each CDR3.

J gene,V gene,CDR3 protein
TRBJ2-1,TRBV7-6,CASSLYQTKDEQFF
TRBJ1-1,TRBV7-9,CASSQTTGVANTEAFF
TRBJ1-1,TRBV27,CASSLRERDAEAFF
TRBJ1-2,TRBV19,CASRRTGDLVYGYTF
TRBJ1-2,TRBV6-1,CASSEGQLNYGYTF
TRBJ1-1,TRBV7-9,CASSIVWGGAFF
TRBJ2-1,TRBV12-3/TRBV12-4,CASSLRLARYNEQFF
TRBJ2-3,TRBV6-6,CASSDEGASTDTQYF
TRBJ1-4,TRBV7-6,CASRLTGVRDEKLFF
TRBJ2-1,TRBV7-6,CASSRATGGASYNEQFF
TRBJ1-1,TRBV7-2,CASSYEGRGTEAFF
TRBJ1-2,TRBV29-1,CSVAIPHTYGYTF
TRBJ1-2,TRBV7-4,CASSLGAGPLYGYTF
TRBJ1-6,TRBV2,CASSADRVLPYNSPLHF
TRBJ2-6,TRBV7-9,CASSLAPNNPSGANVLTF
TRBJ2-1,TRBV28,CASSLIDRTGSLWGYNEQFF
TRBJ2-3,TRBV7-9,CASSPRHGADTQYF
TRBJ1-1,TRBV6-1,CASSEWELKNTEAFF
TRBJ2-1,TRBV12-3/TRBV12-4,CASSIGGFQFF
TRBJ2-1,TRBV15,CATSRDGGGSYEQFF
TRBJ2-1,TRBV9,CASSVGGGINEQFF
TRBJ2-3,TRBV27,CASSLPGQVGTDTQYF
TRBJ2-5,TRBV7-8,CASSPGLVMETQYF
TRBJ2-3,TRBV12-3/TRBV12-4,CASSLSGADTTTQYF
TRBJ1-2,TRBV5-4,CASSLVVGAYGYTF
TRBJ2-5,TRBV4-1,CASSQEIQGKGETQYF
TRBJ1-1,TRBV29-1,CSGVGTGVEAFF
TRBJ2-3,TRBV7-3,CASSLIGQLVDTDTQYF
TRBJ2-3,TRBV5-4,CASSLVAGVPDTQYF
TRBJ1-2,TRBV19,CASSPRERFRYGYTF
TRBJ1-1,TRBV19,CASTLGGGKSTEAFF
TRBJ2-2,TRBV10-3,CAISRGLNTGELFF
TRBJ1-2,TRBV2,CASIRSNYGYTF